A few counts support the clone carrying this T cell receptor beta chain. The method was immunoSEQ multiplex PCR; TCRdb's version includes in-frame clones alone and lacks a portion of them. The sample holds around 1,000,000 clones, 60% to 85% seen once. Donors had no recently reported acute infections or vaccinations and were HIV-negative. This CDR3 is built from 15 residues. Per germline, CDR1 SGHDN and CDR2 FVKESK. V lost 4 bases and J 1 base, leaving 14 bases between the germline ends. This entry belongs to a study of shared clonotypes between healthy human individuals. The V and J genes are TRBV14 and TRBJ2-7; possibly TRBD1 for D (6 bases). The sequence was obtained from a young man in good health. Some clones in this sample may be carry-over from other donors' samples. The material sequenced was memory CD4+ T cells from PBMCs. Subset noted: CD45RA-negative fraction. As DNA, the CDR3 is TGTGCCAGCAGCCCGTGGGGGCGGGTTTCCTACGAGCAGTACTTC. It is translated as CASSPWGRVSYEQYF.